This is a list of T cell receptor beta chains from one sample in a study of beta chain features in type 1 diabetes. Generated by immunoSEQ multiplex PCR, the TCRdb table keeps only in-frame clones and is missing some. The sample has 300,000 to 350,000 clones, approximately 13% seen once. The sequenced sample consisted of naive CD4+ T cells from blood. These receptors were collected from a young woman with type 1 diabetes. CDR3s include the opening cysteine and the closing phenylalanine or tryptophan. Fields, in order: clone size, V gene, D gene, J gene, CDR3 protein, CDR3 DNA. The D gene is left open where the match is weak. The size entry is marked missing in some rows and otherwise reads once, few, many or a size class.

few	TRBV7-2	TRBD1	TRBJ1-5	CASSSTGASNQPQHF	TGTGCCAGCAGCTCGACAGGGGCCAGCAATCAGCCCCAGCATTTT
few	TRBV14	TRBD2	TRBJ2-2	CASSPGLASTGELFF	TGTGCCAGCAGCCCTGGACTAGCGAGCACCGGGGAGCTGTTTTTT
.	TRBV2	TRBD2	TRBJ2-1	CASSVSGRGNEQFF	TGTGCCAGCAGTGTAAGCGGGAGAGGCAATGAGCAGTTCTTC
.	TRBV15	.	TRBJ1-5	CATSLRVNSNQPQHF	TGTGCCACCAGCTTAAGAGTGAATAGCAATCAGCCCCAGCATTTT
few	TRBV5-6	.	TRBJ2-5	CASSSDLEETQYF	TGTGCCAGCAGCTCTGACTTAGAAGAGACCCAGTACTTC
few	TRBV6-1	.	TRBJ1-5	CASSEAAGPQHF	TGTGCCAGCAGTGAAGCGGCTGGGCCCCAGCATTTT
few	TRBV2	TRBD2	TRBJ2-5	CASSDRSGRAGETQYF	TGTGCCAGCAGTGACAGAAGCGGGAGGGCCGGGGAGACCCAGTACTTC
.	TRBV19	.	TRBJ2-1	CASRPNGADYYNEQFF	TGTGCCAGTAGGCCCAATGGGGCGGATTACTACAATGAGCAGTTCTTC
few	TRBV5-1	TRBD1	TRBJ1-4	CASSLGATGTVNEKLFF	TGCGCCAGCAGCTTGGGTGCCACCGGGACAGTCAATGAAAAACTGTTTTTT
.	TRBV9	TRBD1	TRBJ1-2	CASRRDRGGRLDYGYTF	TGTGCCAGCAGGCGAGACAGGGGAGGGCGTCTCGACTATGGCTACACCTTC
few	TRBV18	TRBD1	TRBJ1-1	CASSPRQGAGDTEAFF	TGTGCCAGCTCACCTCGACAGGGGGCGGGGGACACTGAAGCTTTCTTT
.	TRBV29-1	TRBD2	TRBJ2-1	CSVEEPSGRADEQFF	TGCAGCGTTGAAGAGCCCAGCGGGAGGGCCGATGAGCAGTTCTTC
.	TRBV2	TRBD1	TRBJ1-3	CASGTGTGNTIYF	TGTGCCAGCGGGACAGGGACTGGAAACACCATATATTTT
.	TRBV4-3	TRBD1	TRBJ1-3	CASSPGQGSTGNTIYF	TGCGCCAGCAGCCCGGGACAGGGAAGCACTGGAAACACCATATATTTT
few	TRBV11-2	TRBD2	TRBJ2-1	CASSPISGGSYNEQFF	TGTGCCAGCAGCCCCATAAGCGGGGGGTCCTACAATGAGCAGTTCTTC
.	TRBV7-9	.	TRBJ2-1	CASSQSAYNEQFF	TGTGCCAGCAGCCAATCGGCCTACAATGAGCAGTTCTTC
.	TRBV5-1	TRBD1	TRBJ2-1	CASSSGTGSYNEQFF	TGCGCCAGCAGCTCCGGGACAGGGTCCTACAATGAGCAGTTCTTC
.	TRBV5-6	.	TRBJ1-2	CASSPRGFYGYTF	TGTGCCAGCAGCCCGCGGGGTTTCTATGGCTACACCTTC
.	TRBV7-2	.	TRBJ1-5	CASSLLGRSNQPQHF	TGTGCCAGCAGCTTACTAGGCCGTAGCAATCAGCCCCAGCATTTT
.	TRBV6-5	TRBD1	TRBJ1-4	CASSRTGQKNEKLFF	TGTGCCAGCAGTCGGACGGGACAGAAGAATGAAAAACTGTTTTTT
.	TRBV5-4	TRBD2	TRBJ2-1	CASSLGFGGLADYNEQFF	TGTGCCAGCAGCTTGGGGTTTGGTGGACTAGCGGACTACAATGAGCAGTTCTTC
few	TRBV5-4	.	TRBJ2-5	CASSLQLQETQYF	TGTGCCAGCAGCTTACAGCTGCAAGAGACCCAGTACTTC
.	TRBV6-5	.	TRBJ2-5	CASSYSRGQETQYF	TGTGCCAGCAGTTACTCTCGGGGGCAAGAGACCCAGTACTTC
few	TRBV10-3	TRBD1	TRBJ2-1	CAIARQGGNEQFF	TGTGCCATCGCTCGACAGGGGGGCAATGAGCAGTTCTTC
few	TRBV5-1	TRBD2	TRBJ2-1	CASSFQDPGLAGGNEQFF	TGCGCCAGCAGCTTTCAAGATCCGGGACTAGCGGGGGGAAATGAGCAGTTCTTC